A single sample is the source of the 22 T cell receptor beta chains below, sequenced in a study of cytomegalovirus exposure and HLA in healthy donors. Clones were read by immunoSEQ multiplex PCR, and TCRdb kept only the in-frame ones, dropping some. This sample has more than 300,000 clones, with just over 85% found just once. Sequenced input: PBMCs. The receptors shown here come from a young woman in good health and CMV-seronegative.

CDR3 bases: TGTGCCAGCAGCTTAGTAAAGGGGGCCTCCTACGAGCAGTACTTC. It is translated as CASSLVKGASYEQYF. This chain connects TRBV7-9 to TRBJ2-7; TRBD1 agrees at 7 bases. Trimming removed 1 base from V and 0 bases from J; junction bases left unmatched: 3. CDR3 length: 15 residues. Per germline, CDR1 SEHNR and CDR2 FQNEAQ (reference sequence).

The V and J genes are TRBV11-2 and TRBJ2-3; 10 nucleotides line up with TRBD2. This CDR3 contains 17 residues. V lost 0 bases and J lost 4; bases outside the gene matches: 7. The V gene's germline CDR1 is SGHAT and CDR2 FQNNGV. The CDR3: CASSLDPRAGGPDTQYF. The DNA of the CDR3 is TGTGCCAGCAGCTTAGATCCCCGAGCGGGAGGGCCAGATACGCAGTATTTT.

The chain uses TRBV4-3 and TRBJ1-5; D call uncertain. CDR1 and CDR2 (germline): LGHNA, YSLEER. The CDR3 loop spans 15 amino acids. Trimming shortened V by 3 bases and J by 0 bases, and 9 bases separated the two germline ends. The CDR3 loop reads CASSQSLYSNQPQHF. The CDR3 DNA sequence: TGCGCCAGCAGCCAGTCTCTTTATAGCAATCAGCCCCAGCATTTT.

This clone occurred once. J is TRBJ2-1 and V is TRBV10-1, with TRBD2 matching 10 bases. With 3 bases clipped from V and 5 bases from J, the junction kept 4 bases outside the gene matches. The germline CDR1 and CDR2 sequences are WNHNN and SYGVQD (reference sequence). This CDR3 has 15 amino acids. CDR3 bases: TGCGCCAGCAGTGATGTCGGGACTAGCGACAATGAGCAGTTCTTC. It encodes CASSDVGTSDNEQFF.

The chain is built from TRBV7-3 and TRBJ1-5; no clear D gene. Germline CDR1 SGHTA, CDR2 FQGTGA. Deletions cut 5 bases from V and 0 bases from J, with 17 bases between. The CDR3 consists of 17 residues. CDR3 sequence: CASSQEVPGNSNQPQHF. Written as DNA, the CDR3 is TGTGCCAGCAGCCAAGAAGTTCCAGGTAATAGCAATCAGCCCCAGCATTTT.

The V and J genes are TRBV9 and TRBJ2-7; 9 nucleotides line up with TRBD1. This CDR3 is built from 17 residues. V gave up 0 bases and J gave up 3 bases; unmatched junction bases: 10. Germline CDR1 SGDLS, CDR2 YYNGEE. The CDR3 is CASSVEGTGLRIYEQYF. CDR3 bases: TGTGCCAGCAGCGTAGAGGGGACAGGGCTACGGATCTACGAGCAGTACTTC.

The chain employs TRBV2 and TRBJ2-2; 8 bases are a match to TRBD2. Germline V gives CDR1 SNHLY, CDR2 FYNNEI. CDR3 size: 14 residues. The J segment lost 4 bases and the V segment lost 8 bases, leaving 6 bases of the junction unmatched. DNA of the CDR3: TGTGCCAGCGGCCTCGGACTAGCCACCGGGGAGCTGTTTTTT. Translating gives CASGLGLATGELFF.

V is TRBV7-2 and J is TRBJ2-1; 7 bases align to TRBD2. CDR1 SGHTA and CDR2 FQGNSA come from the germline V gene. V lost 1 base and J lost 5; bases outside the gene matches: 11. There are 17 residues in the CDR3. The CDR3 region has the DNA TGTGCCAGCAGCTTAGTGGTTGGTGCGGGAGATGACAATGAGCAGTTCTTC. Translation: CASSLVVGAGDDNEQFF.

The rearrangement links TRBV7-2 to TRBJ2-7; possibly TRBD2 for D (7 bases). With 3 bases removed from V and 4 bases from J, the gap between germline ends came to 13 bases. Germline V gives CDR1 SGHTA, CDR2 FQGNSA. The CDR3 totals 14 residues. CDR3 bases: TGTGCCAGCAGCTTCGGGGGGCCATTTTACGAGCAGTACTTC. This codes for CASSFGGPFYEQYF.

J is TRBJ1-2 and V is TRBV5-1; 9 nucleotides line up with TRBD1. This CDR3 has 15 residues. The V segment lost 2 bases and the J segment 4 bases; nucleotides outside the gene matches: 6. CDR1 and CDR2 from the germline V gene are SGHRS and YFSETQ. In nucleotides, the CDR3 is TGCGCCAGCAGCTTCCTGAAGGGACAGGGCTATGGCTACACCTTC. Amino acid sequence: CASSFLKGQGYGYTF.

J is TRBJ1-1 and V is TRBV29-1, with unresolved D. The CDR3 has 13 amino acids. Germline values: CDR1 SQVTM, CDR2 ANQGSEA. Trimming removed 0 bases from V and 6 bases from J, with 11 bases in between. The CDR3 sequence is CSVEDREDSEAFF. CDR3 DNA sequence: TGCAGCGTTGAAGATAGGGAGGACTCTGAAGCTTTCTTT.

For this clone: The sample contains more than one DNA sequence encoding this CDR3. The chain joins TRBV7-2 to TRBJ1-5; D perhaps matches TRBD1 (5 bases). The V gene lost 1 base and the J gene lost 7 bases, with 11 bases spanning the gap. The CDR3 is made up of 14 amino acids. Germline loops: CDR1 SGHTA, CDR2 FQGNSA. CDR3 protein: CASSLGQSGQPQHF. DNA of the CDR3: TGTGCCAGCAGCTTAGGACAGTCTGGGCAGCCCCAGCATTTT.

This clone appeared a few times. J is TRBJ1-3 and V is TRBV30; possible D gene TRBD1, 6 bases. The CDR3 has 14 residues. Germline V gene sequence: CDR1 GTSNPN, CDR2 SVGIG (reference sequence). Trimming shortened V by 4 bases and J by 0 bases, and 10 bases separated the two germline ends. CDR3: CAWTSTGSGNTIYF. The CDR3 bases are TGTGCCTGGACCTCGACAGGCTCTGGAAACACCATATATTTT.

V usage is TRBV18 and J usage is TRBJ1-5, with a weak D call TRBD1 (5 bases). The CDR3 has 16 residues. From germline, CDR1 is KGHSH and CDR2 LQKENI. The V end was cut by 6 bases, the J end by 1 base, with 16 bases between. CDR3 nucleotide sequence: TGTGCCAGCTCCCTCTTGGGGGGAATGAGCAATCAGCCCCAGCATTTT. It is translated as CASSLLGGMSNQPQHF.

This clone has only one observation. The CDR3 DNA reads as TGTGCCAGCAGCCAATTTTCCGGGACTAGCGGGAGTTGGGGCAACGAGCAGTACTTC. This encodes CASSQFSGTSGSWGNEQYF. The chain recombines TRBV4-2 with TRBJ2-7; 14 nucleotides match TRBD2. The V gene end was trimmed by 2 bases and the J gene end by 5 bases; junction bases not matched to a gene: 14. The CDR3 extends over 19 amino acids. Germline CDR1 and CDR2: LGHNA and YNFKEQ.

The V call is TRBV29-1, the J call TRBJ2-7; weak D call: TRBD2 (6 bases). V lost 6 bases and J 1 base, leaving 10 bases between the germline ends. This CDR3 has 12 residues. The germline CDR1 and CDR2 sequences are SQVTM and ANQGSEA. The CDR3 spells CSVGEDSYEQYF. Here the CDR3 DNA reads TGCAGCGTGGGGGAGGATTCCTACGAGCAGTACTTC.

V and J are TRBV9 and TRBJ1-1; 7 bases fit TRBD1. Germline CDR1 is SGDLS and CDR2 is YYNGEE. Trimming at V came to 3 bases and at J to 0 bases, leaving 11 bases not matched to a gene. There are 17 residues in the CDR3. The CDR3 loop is CASSGEWTGQLNTEAFF. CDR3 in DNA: TGTGCCAGCAGCGGAGAATGGACGGGACAGCTGAACACTGAAGCTTTCTTT.

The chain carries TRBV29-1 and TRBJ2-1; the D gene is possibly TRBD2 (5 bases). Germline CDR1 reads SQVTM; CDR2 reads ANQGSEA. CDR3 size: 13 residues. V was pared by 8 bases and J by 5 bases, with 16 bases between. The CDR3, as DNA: TGCAGCCACCGGGGAACTGGGAACAATGAGCAGTTCTTC. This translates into CSHRGTGNNEQFF.

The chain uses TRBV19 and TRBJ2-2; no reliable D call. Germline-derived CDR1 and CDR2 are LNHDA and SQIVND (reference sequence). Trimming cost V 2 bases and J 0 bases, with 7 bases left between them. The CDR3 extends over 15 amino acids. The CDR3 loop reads CASSILAANTGELFF. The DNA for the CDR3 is TGTGCCAGTAGTATACTGGCAGCGAACACCGGGGAGCTGTTTTTT.

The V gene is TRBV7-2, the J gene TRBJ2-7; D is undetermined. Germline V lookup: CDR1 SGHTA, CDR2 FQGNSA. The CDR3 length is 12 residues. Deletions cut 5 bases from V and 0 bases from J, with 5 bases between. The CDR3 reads CASSVSSYEQYF. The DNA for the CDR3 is TGTGCCAGCAGCGTTAGCTCCTACGAGCAGTACTTC.

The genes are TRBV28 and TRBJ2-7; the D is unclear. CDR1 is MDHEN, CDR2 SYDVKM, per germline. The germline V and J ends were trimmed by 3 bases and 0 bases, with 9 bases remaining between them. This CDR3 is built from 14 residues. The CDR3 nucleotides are TGTGCCAGCAGTTTGGCCCCCCGCTCCTACGAGCAGTACTTC. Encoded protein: CASSLAPRSYEQYF.

The DNA for the CDR3 is TGTGCCAGCAGCTTAGCCGCAGCGGGAGGGCACTACGAGCAGTACTTC. Translated: CASSLAAAGGHYEQYF. This rearrangement joins TRBV7-2 to TRBJ2-7, with 10 bases lining up with TRBD2. This CDR3 comprises 16 residues. V dropped 0 bases and J dropped 3; count of bases not matched to a gene: 5. CDR1 is SGHTA, CDR2 FQGNSA, per germline. Supplemented by reference TRBV7-2 and TRBJ2-7, the full variable domain reads GAGVSQSPSNKVTEKGKDVELRCDPISGHTALYWYRQSLGQGLEFLIYFQGNSAPDKSGLPSDRFSAERTGGSVSTLTIQRTQQEDSAVYLCASSLAAAGGHYEQYFGPGTRLTVT.